The entry below describes one T cell receptor beta chain. Its antigen remains unknown. This sample is part of a study of shared clonotypes between healthy human individuals. The CDR3 has 14 amino acids. V was shortened by 3 bases and J by 4 bases, with 11 bases between the two germline ends. Germline V gene lookup returns CDR1 SGHDT and CDR2 YYEEEE. Recent vaccinations or acute infections were absent in the healthy HIV-negative adult donors. Whole-study results and caveats: Only blood samples were collected, and tissue repertoires likely differ. Some clonotypes were shared by all four sorted-subset donors, while others were not shared. The non-shared ones had lower generation probabilities than the shared ones. A generally larger estimated richness was seen in naive subsets than in memory subsets.

Some clones are missing from TCRdb's copy, which holds only in-frame ones; the method was immunoSEQ multiplex PCR. This table holds some 2,100,000 clones, approximately 96% found once. V and J are TRBV5-6 and TRBJ2-4, with no clear D. This receptor was taken from a man aged 18-30 years in good health. The sequenced material came from naive CD4+ T cells sorted from blood. Specified subset: CD45RA+ positively selected. The CDR3 DNA reads TGTGCCAGCAGCTATCCAGAGACTAAAAACATTCAGTACTTC. Amino acid sequence: CASSYPETKNIQYF.